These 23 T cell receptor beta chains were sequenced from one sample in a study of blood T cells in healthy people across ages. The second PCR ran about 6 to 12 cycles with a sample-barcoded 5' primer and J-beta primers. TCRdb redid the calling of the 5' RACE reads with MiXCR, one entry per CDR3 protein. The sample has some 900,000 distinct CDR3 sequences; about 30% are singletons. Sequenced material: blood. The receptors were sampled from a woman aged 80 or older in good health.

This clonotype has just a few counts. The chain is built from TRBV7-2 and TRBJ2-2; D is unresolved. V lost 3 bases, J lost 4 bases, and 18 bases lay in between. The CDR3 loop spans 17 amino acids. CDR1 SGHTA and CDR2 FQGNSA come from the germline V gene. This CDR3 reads CASSFSGLPYGTGELFF. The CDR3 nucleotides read TGTGCCAGCAGCTTCTCCGGGCTCCCCTATGGCACCGGGGAGCTGTTTTTT. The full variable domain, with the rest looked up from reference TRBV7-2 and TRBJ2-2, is GAGVSQSPSNKVTEKGKDVELRCDPISGHTALYWYRQSLGQGLEFLIYFQGNSAPDKSGLPSDRFSAERTGGSVSTLTIQRTQQEDSAVYLCASSFSGLPYGTGELFFGEGSRLTVL.

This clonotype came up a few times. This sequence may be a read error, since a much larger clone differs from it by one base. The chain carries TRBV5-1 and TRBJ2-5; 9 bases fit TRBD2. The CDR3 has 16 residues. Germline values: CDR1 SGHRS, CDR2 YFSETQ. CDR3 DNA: TGCGCCAGCAGCTTGGGACCAGCGGGGGGACAAGAGATCCAGTACTTC. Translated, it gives CASSLGPAGGQEIQYF. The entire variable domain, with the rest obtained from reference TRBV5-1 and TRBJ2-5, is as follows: KAGVTQTPRYLIKTRGQQVTLSCSPISGHRSVSWYQQTPGQGLQFLFEYFSETQRNKGNFPGRFSGRQFSNSRSEMNVSTLELGDSALYLCASSLGPAGGQEIQYFGPGTRLLVL.

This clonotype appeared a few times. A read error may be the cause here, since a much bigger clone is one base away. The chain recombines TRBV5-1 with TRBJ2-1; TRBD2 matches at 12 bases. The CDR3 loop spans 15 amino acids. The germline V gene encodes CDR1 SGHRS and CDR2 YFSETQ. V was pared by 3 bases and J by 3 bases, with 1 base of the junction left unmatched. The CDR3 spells CASSWTSGDYNEQFF. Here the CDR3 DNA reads TGCGCCAGCAGCTGGACTAGCGGGGACTACAATGAGCAGTTCTTC.

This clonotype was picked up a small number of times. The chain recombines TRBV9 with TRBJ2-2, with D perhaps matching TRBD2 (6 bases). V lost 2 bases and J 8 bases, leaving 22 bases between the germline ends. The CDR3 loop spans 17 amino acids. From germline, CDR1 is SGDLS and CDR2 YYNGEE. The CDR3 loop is CASSVGGAGGVGGELFF. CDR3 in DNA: TGTGCCAGCAGCGTCGGAGGGGCAGGAGGTGTTGGGGGGGAGCTGTTTTTT.

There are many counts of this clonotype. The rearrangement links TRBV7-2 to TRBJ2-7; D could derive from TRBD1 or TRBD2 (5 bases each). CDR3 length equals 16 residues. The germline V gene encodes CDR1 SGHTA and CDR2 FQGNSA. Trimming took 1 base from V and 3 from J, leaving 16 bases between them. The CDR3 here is CASSLGGGRAIYEQYF. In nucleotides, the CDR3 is TGTGCCAGCAGCTTAGGTGGGGGTCGGGCTATCTACGAGCAGTACTTC.

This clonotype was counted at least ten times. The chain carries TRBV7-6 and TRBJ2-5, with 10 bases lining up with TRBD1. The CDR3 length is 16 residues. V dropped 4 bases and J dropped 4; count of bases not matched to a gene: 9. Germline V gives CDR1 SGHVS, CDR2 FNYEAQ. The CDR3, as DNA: TGTGCCAGCAGCTCGCAGACAGGGGGCACGATAGAGACCCAGTACTTC. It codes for CASSSQTGGTIETQYF.

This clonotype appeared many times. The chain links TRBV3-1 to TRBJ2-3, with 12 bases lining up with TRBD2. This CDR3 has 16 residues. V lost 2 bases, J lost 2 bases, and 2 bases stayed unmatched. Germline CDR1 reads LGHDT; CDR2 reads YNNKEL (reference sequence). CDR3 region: CASSQRTSGDTDTQYF. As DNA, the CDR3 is TGTGCCAGCAGCCAAAGGACTAGCGGGGACACAGATACGCAGTATTTT.

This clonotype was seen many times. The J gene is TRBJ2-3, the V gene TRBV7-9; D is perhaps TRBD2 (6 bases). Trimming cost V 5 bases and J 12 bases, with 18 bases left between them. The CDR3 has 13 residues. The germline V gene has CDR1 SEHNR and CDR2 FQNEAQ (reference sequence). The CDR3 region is CASSATSMVRQYF. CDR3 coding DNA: TGTGCCAGCAGCGCTACTAGCATGGTACGTCAGTATTTT.

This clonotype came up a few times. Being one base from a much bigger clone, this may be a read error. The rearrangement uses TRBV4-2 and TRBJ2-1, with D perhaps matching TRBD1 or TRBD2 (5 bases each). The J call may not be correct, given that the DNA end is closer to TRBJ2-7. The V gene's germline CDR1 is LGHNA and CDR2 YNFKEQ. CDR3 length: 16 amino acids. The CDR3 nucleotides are TGTGCCAGCAGCCAACAACCGGGACCCTCCTACAATGAGCAGTACTTC. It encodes CASSQQPGPSYNEQYF.

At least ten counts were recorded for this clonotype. The CDR3 DNA is TGCAGCGTTGACAGGGCCAACCAAGAGACCCAGTACTTC. Amino acids: CSVDRANQETQYF. The V and J genes are TRBV29-1 and TRBJ2-5, with a tentative D call TRBD1 (5 bases). Trimming removed 3 bases at V and 0 bases at J, with 8 bases between. In germline, CDR1 is SQVTM, CDR2 ANQGSEA. The CDR3 contains 13 residues.

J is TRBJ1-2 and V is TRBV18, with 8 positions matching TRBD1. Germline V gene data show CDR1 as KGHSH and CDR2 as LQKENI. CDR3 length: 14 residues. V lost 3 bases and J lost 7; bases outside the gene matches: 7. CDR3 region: CASSPSGQDGGYTF. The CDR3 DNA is TGTGCCAGCTCACCTTCGGGACAGGACGGTGGCTACACCTTC.

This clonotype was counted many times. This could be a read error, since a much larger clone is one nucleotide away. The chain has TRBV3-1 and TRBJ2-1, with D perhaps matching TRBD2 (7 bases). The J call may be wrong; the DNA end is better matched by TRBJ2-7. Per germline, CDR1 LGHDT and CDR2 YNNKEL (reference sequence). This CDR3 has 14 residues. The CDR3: CASSQRGGYNEQYF. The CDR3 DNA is TGTGCCAGCAGCCAAAGGGGGGGGTACAATGAGCAGTACTTC.

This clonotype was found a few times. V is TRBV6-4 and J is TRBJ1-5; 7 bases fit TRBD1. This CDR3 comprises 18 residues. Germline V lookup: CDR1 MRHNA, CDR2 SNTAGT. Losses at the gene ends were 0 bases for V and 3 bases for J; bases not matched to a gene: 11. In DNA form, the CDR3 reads TGTGCCAGCAGTGACTCGACTAATCTCCAGGGGGTCAATCAGCCCCAGCATTTT. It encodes CASSDSTNLQGVNQPQHF.

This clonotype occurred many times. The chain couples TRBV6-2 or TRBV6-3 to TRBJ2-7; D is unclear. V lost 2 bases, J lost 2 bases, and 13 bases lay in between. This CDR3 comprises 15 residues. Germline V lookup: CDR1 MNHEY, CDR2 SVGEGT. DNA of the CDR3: TGTGCCAGCAGTTACATGGACGGTAATCCCTACGAGCAGTACTTC. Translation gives CASSYMDGNPYEQYF.

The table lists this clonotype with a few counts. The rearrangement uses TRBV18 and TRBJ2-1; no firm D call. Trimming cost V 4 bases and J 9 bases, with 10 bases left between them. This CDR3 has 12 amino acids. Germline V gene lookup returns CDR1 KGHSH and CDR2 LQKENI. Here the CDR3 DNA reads TGTGCCAGCTCACGCTCGTTCGCTGAGCAGTTCTTC. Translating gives CASSRSFAEQFF. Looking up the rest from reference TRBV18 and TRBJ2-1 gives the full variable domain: NAGVMQNPRHLVRRRGQEARLRCSPMKGHSHVYWYRQLPEEGLKFMVYLQKENIIDESGMPKERFSAEFPKEGPSILRIQQVVRGDSAAYFCASSRSFAEQFFGPGTRLTVL.

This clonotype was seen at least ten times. CDR3 amino acids: CASSLEPLYEQYF. For the CDR3, the DNA is TGTGCCAGCAGCTTAGAGCCCCTGTACGAGCAGTACTTC. The chain recombines TRBV7-9 with TRBJ2-7, with D unresolved. The CDR3 is made up of 13 amino acids. Trimming took 1 base from V and 4 from J, leaving 8 bases between them. The germline gives CDR1 SEHNR, CDR2 FQNEAQ (reference sequence).

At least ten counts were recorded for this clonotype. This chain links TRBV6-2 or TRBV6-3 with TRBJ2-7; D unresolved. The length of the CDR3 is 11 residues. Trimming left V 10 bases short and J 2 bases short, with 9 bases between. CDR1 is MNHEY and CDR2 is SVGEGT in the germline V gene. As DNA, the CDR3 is TGTGCCACCCACCTGGCCTACGAGCAGTACTTC. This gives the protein CATHLAYEQYF.

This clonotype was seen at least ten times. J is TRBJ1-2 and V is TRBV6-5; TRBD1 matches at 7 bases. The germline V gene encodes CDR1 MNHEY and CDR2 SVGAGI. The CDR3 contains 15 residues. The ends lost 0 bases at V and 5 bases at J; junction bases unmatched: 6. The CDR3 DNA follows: TGTGCCAGCAGTTACTCGAGGCAGGGGGAGTATGGCTACACCTTC. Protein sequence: CASSYSRQGEYGYTF.

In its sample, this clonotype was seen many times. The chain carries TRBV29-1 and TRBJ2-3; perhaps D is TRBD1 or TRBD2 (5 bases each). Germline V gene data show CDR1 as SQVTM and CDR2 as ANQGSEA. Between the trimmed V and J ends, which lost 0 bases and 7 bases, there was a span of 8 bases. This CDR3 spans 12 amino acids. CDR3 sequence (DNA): TGCAGCGTTGAAGATGGGACCCATACGCAGTATTTT. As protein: CSVEDGTHTQYF.

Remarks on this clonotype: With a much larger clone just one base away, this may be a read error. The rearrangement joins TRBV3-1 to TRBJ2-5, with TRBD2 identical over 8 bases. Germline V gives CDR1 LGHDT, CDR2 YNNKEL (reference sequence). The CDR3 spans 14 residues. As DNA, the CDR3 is TGTGTCAGCAGCGATAGCGGGGCACAAGAGACCCAGTACTTC. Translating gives CVSSDSGAQETQYF.

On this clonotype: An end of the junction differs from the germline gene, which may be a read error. CDR3 sequence (DNA): TGTGCCGGCAGTTTTGGAAACAGGGGTGTAGATACGCAGTATTTT. Its protein product is CAGSFGNRGVDTQYF. The chain employs TRBV28 and TRBJ2-3; TRBD1 matches at 7 bases. Germline loops: CDR1 MDHEN, CDR2 SYDVKM. The CDR3 is 15 amino acids.

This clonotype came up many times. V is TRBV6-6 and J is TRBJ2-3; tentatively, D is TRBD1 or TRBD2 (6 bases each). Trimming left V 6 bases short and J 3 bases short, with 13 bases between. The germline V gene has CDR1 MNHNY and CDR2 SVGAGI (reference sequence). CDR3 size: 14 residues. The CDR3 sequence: CASRGAAGTDTQYF. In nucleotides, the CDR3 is TGTGCCAGCAGGGGGGCCGCGGGAACAGATACGCAGTATTTT.

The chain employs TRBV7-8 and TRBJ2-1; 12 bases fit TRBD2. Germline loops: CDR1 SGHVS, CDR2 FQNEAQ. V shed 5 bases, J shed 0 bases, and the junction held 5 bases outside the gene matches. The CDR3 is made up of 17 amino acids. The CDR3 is CASSRTSGIRSYNEQFF. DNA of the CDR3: TGTGCCAGCAGCCGGACTAGCGGGATTCGCTCCTACAATGAGCAGTTCTTC.